The 21 T cell receptor beta chains given below trace back to one sample, sequenced in a study of OX40 agonist ivuxolimab in advanced cancers. TCRdb's table, derived via immunoSEQ multiplex PCR, lists solely in-frame clones and lacks some. The data show 55,000 to 65,000 clones, approximately 91% seen once. Sequencing used CD4+ or CD8+ T cells sorted from blood, obtained in a trial of the OX40 agonist ivuxolimab. These TCRs come from an adult with an advanced solid tumor such as melanoma, head and neck, liver or kidney cancer.

As for this clone: Compared with germline, one end of the junction differs, possibly owing to a read error. The sample contains more than one DNA sequence encoding this CDR3. The chain joins TRBV6-5 to TRBJ1-2; maybe TRBD1 (6 bases). Germline CDR1 MNHEY, CDR2 SVGAGI. The CDR3 runs 14 residues. The DNA of the CDR3 is TGTGCCAGTAGTTACTCGAGCAGGGGTTATGGCTACACCTTC. The encoded protein is CASSYSSRGYGYTF.

V gene TRBV11-2 combines with J gene TRBJ2-7, with TRBD1 as a possible D gene (5 bases). Deletions cut 0 bases from V and 1 base from J, with 16 bases between. This CDR3 has 17 amino acids. Germline CDR1 and CDR2: SGHAT and FQNNGV. CDR3 in DNA: TGTGCCAGCAGCTTAGATCTCGGCCAGGGTGGGTCCTACGAGCAGTACTTC. The encoded protein is CASSLDLGQGGSYEQYF.

The chain joins TRBV9 to TRBJ1-6, with 7 bases that match TRBD1. From germline, CDR1 is SGDLS and CDR2 YYNGEE. Trimming cost V 8 bases and J 9 bases; bases outside gene matches: 11. CDR3 length equals 14 residues. This CDR3 is CASSDTGAGSPLHF. CDR3 bases: TGTGCCAGTTCTGACACAGGGGCTGGTTCACCCCTCCACTTT.

This chain connects TRBV6-5 to TRBJ2-7, with 9 bases fitting TRBD2. CDR1 and CDR2 (germline): MNHEY, SVGAGI. V shed 1 base and J 3 bases; nucleotides not matched to a gene: 4. This CDR3 spans 15 amino acids. The CDR3 reads CASSYFAGGNYEQYF. DNA for the CDR3: TGTGCCAGCAGTTACTTTGCGGGGGGGAACTACGAGCAGTACTTC.

The table lists this clone with a few counts. This chain links TRBV19 with TRBJ1-5, with a possible D match to TRBD1 (5 bases). In germline, CDR1 is LNHDA, CDR2 SQIVND (reference sequence). The CDR3 contains 15 residues. V was pared by 6 bases and J by 1 base, with 13 bases between. CDR3 residues: CASRPLQGSNQPQHF. Here the CDR3 DNA reads TGTGCCAGTAGACCCCTTCAGGGAAGCAATCAGCCCCAGCATTTT.

This clone was detected a few times. CDR3 in DNA: TGTGCCAGCAGTTTAGGGGTGTACACTGAAGCTTTCTTT. Amino acid sequence: CASSLGVYTEAFF. The chain couples TRBV27 to TRBJ1-1; D gene ambiguous. Germline-derived CDR1 and CDR2 are MNHEY and SMNVEV (reference sequence). The CDR3 spans 13 residues. V lost 2 bases to trimming and J lost 3 bases, with 7 bases between them.

Written as DNA, the CDR3 is TGCGCCAGCAGCTCAGGGTTTGCTACCTACAATGAGCAGTTCTTC. Its protein product is CASSSGFATYNEQFF. V is TRBV10-2 and J is TRBJ2-1, with D perhaps matching TRBD1 (5 bases). V dropped 6 bases and J dropped 2 bases, with 14 bases sitting between them. Per germline, CDR1 WSHSY and CDR2 SAAADI. This CDR3 has 15 residues.

The DNA for the CDR3 is TGTGCCAGCAGCACACGGACCTGGCCGTGGGCTTTCTTT. Translating it yields CASSTRTWPWAFF. The rearrangement joins TRBV7-8 to TRBJ1-1; D is unresolved. The V end was cut by 5 bases, the J end by 11 bases, with 18 bases between. The CDR3 totals 13 residues. Germline V lookup: CDR1 SGHVS, CDR2 FQNEAQ.

V usage is TRBV29-1 and J usage is TRBJ2-1, with 11 bases identical to TRBD2. There are 14 residues in the CDR3. After removal of 3 bases from V and 4 bases from J, the junction contained 2 bases not matched to a gene. Germline CDR1 reads SQVTM; CDR2 reads ANQGSEA. The CDR3, as DNA: TGCAGCGTTGAGACTAGCGGGGAATACAATGAGCAGTTCTTC. Its protein is CSVETSGEYNEQFF.

The chain carries TRBV6-1 and TRBJ2-3; TRBD2 aligns across 14 bases. V lost 6 bases and J lost 5; bases outside the gene matches: 4. Germline lookup yields CDR1 MNHNS and CDR2 SASEGT. The CDR3 spans 15 residues. The CDR3 DNA is TGTGCCAGCAGCACCGGGACTAGCGGGGGAGATACGCAGTATTTT. Translating gives CASSTGTSGGDTQYF.

CDR3 residues: CASSPGTSGNNEQFF. CDR3 coding DNA: TGTGCCAGCTCACCCGGGACTAGCGGTAACAATGAGCAGTTCTTC. V and J are TRBV18 and TRBJ2-1; 11 positions match TRBD2. The trim removed 3 bases at V and 5 bases at J, leaving 3 bases unmatched. The CDR3 is 15 residues long. Germline-derived CDR1 and CDR2 are KGHSH and LQKENI.

The chain combines TRBV4-1 with TRBJ2-7; a possible D gene is TRBD1 (6 bases). This CDR3 contains 14 residues. Trimming stripped 2 bases from V and 5 bases from J, with 13 bases between. Germline CDR1 and CDR2: MGHRA and YSYEKL. This CDR3 is CASSQQLTGHEQYF. The DNA of the CDR3 is TGCGCCAGCAGCCAACAGCTCACAGGGCACGAGCAGTACTTC.

V and J are TRBV28 and TRBJ1-5; D call uncertain. The CDR3 totals 13 residues. Germline V lookup: CDR1 MDHEN, CDR2 SYDVKM. V was pared by 3 bases and J by 4 bases, with 7 bases between. The CDR3 DNA follows: TGTGCCAGCAGTTTCGACGGGAATCAGCCCCAGCATTTT. As protein: CASSFDGNQPQHF.

This sequence joins TRBV10-3 and TRBJ1-6; D is unresolved. Germline loops: CDR1 ENHRY, CDR2 SYGVKD. V was clipped by 4 bases and J by 4 bases, with 14 bases between them. The CDR3 has 16 amino acids. In DNA form, the CDR3 reads TGTGCCATCAGTGCCGGGGTCTCATCATATAATTCACCCCTCCACTTT. Protein product: CAISAGVSSYNSPLHF.

The chain's CDR3 is CASSLSTGNGYTF. Written as DNA, the CDR3 is TGTGCCAGCAGCTTATCCACAGGGAACGGCTACACCTTC. The chain links TRBV7-6 to TRBJ1-2; D may be TRBD1 (6 bases). CDR3 length: 13 amino acids. Trimming took off 2 bases at V and 8 bases at J, with 12 bases between the two ends. Germline-derived CDR1 and CDR2 are SGHVS and FNYEAQ.

This clone was recorded only once. The chain joins TRBV5-1 to TRBJ1-1; D is ambiguous. The germline gives CDR1 SGHRS, CDR2 YFSETQ. V lost 0 bases, J lost 0 bases, and 9 bases lay in between. The CDR3 has 15 residues. The CDR3 reads CASSLVPGLNTEAFF. CDR3 DNA sequence: TGCGCCAGCAGCTTGGTCCCCGGGTTGAACACTGAAGCTTTCTTT.

In this sample, this clone turned up a few times. This chain joins TRBV16 and TRBJ1-2; weak D call: TRBD1 (5 bases). Germline V gene data show CDR1 as KGHSY and CDR2 as FQNENV. This CDR3 has 14 residues. The V end lost 0 bases, the J end lost 4 bases, and 9 bases lay between the germline ends. The CDR3 loop is CASSQSRDFYGYTF. CDR3 DNA: TGTGCCAGCAGCCAATCCAGGGACTTCTATGGCTACACCTTC.

The chain uses TRBV27 and TRBJ1-1, with 11 bases lining up with TRBD1. CDR1 is MNHEY and CDR2 is SMNVEV in the germline V gene (reference sequence). The CDR3 extends over 16 amino acids. V was clipped by 5 bases and J by 0 bases; unmatched bases: 5. The CDR3 reads CASSTGTGGLNTEAFF. DNA for the CDR3: TGTGCCAGCAGTACCGGGACAGGGGGGTTGAACACTGAAGCTTTCTTT.

This chain joins TRBV2 and TRBJ1-3; D is uncertain. The CDR3 length is 13 residues. The germline gives CDR1 SNHLY, CDR2 FYNNEI. Trimming cost V 6 bases and J 9 bases, with 15 bases left between them. CDR3 bases: TGTGCCAGCAGCGGAACAGCGGTGGCCACCATATATTTT. Encoded protein: CASSGTAVATIYF.

In DNA, the CDR3 is TGCGCCAGCAGCCAAGGAGGGGTGGAAGAGACCCAGTACTTC. This encodes CASSQGGVEETQYF. The chain couples TRBV4-1 to TRBJ2-5, with D possibly called TRBD1 or TRBD2 (5 bases each). Germline V gene data show CDR1 as MGHRA and CDR2 as YSYEKL. The V and J ends lost 1 base and 3 bases respectively, with 9 bases between them. CDR3 length equals 14 residues.

The chain uses TRBV5-1 and TRBJ2-7; weak D call: TRBD2 (6 bases). From germline, CDR1 is SGHRS and CDR2 YFSETQ. The CDR3 contains 14 residues. V was shortened by 4 bases and J by 4 bases, with 15 bases between the two germline ends. The CDR3 DNA reads TGCGCCAGCAGCGGGACTGACCCTGGATACGAGCAGTACTTC. As protein: CASSGTDPGYEQYF.